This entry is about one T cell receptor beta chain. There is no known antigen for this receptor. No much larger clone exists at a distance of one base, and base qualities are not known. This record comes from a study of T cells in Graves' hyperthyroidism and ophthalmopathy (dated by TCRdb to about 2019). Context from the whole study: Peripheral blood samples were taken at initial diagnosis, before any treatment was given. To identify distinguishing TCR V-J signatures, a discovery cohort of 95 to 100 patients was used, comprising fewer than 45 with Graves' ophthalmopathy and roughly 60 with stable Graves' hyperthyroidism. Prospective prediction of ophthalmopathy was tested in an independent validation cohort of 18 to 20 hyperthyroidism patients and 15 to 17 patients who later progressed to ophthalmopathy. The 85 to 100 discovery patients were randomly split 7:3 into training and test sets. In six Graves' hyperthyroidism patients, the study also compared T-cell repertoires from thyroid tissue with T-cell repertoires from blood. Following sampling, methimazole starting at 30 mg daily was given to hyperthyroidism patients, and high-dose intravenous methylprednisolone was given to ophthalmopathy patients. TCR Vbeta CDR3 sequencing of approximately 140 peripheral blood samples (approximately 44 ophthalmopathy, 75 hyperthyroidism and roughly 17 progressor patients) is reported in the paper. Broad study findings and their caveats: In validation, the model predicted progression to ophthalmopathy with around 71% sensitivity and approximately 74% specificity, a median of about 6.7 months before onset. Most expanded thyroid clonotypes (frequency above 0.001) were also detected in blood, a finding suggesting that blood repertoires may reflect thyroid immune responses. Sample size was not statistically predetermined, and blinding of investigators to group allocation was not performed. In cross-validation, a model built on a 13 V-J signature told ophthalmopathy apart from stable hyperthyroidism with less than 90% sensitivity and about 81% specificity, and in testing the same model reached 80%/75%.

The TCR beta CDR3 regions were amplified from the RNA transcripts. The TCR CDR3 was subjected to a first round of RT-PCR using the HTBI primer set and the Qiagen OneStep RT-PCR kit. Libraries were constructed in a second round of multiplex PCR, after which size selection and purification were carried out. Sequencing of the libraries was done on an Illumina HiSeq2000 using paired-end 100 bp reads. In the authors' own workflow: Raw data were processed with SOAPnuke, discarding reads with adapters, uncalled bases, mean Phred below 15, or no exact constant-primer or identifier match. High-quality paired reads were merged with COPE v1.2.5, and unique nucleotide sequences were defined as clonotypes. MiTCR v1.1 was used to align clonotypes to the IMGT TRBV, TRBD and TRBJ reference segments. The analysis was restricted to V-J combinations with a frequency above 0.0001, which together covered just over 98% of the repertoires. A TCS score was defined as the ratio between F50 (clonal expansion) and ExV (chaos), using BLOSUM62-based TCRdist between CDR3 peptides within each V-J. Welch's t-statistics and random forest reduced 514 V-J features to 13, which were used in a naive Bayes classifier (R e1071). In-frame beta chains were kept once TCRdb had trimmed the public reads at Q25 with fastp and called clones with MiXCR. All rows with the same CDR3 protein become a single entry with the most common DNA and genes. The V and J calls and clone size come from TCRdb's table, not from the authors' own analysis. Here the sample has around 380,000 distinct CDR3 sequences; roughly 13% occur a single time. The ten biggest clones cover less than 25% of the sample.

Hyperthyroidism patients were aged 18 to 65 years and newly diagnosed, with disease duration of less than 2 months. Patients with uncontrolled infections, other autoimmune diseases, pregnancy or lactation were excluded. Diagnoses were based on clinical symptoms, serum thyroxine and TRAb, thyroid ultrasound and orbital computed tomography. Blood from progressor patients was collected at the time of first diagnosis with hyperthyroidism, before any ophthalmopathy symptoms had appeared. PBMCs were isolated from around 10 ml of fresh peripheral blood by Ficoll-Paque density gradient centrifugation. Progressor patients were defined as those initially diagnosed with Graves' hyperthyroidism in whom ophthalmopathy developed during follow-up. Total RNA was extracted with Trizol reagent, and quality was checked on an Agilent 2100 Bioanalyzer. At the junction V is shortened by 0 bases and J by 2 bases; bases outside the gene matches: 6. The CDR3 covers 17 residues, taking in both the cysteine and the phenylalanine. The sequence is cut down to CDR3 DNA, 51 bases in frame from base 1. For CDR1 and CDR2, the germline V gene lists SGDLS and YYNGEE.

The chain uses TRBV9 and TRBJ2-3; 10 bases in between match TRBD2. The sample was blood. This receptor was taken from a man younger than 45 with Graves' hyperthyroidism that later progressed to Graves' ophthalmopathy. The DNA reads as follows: TGTGCCAGCAGCGTAGATGGCCTAGCGGGGGCCACAGATACGCAGTATTTT. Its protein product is CASSVDGLAGATDTQYF.